The 23 T cell receptor beta chains presented below share a single source sample, sequenced in a study of identical twins. TCRdb reprocessed the 5' RACE reads via MiXCR and lists one record per CDR3 protein. This sample has approximately 700,000 distinct CDR3 sequences, with approximately 18% found just once. These data also featured in a second study, about T cells expressing NK-cell markers.

Sequencing used PBMCs. The receptors stem from a woman aged 18-29 years in good health.

In this sample, this clonotype turned up a few times. The chain recombines TRBV20-1 with TRBJ1-2, with D unresolved. Trimming stripped 1 base from V and 8 bases from J, with 11 bases between. The CDR3 extends over 12 amino acids. Germline V CDR1 and CDR2: DFQATT, SNEGSKA (reference sequence). CDR3 protein: CSARGGRHGYTF. The CDR3 DNA follows: TGCAGTGCTAGAGGAGGGCGGCACGGCTACACCTTC.

The rearrangement uses TRBV6-5 and TRBJ1-2, with D perhaps matching TRBD1 (6 bases). The ends were cut back, 0 bases at V and 11 bases at J, with 16 bases in the middle. There are 14 residues in the CDR3. Germline V lookup: CDR1 MNHEY, CDR2 SVGAGI. The chain's CDR3 is CASSYSTGTTTYTF. The CDR3 DNA reads TGTGCCAGCAGTTACTCAACCGGGACAACAACTTACACCTTC.

The CDR3 here is CATSTQLASGELFF. The CDR3 nucleotides read TGTGCCACGTCGACGCAATTGGCGTCCGGGGAGCTGTTTTTT. The chain combines TRBV10-3 with TRBJ2-2; D remains ambiguous. Germline CDR1 is ENHRY and CDR2 is SYGVKD. This CDR3 region has 14 residues. Trimming cost V 10 bases and J 6 bases, with 18 bases left between them.

The CDR3 loop reads CSVPLRGSYYNEQFF. CDR3 nucleotides: TGCAGCGTACCGCTACGGGGTAGTTATTACAATGAGCAGTTCTTC. The chain recombines TRBV29-1 with TRBJ2-1, with D perhaps TRBD2 (5 bases). CDR1 and CDR2 (germline): SQVTM, ANQGSEA. The CDR3 sequence is 15 residues long. V lost 6 bases and J lost 4, with 19 bases in between.

Many counts were recorded for this clonotype. The chain has TRBV3-1 and TRBJ1-1; D is unresolved. This CDR3 has 12 amino acids. Germline lookup yields CDR1 LGHDT and CDR2 YNNKEL (reference sequence). V dropped 3 bases and J dropped 6 bases, with 8 bases sitting between them. The CDR3 here is CASSHRRSEAFF. The CDR3 nucleotides are TGTGCCAGCAGCCATAGACGGTCTGAAGCTTTCTTT. Together with reference TRBV3-1 and TRBJ1-1, the CDR3 gives the full variable domain: DTAVSQTPKYLVTQMGNDKSIKCEQNLGHDTMYWYKQDSKKFLKIMFSYNNKELIINETVPNRFSPKSPDKAHLNLHINSLELGDSAVYFCASSHRRSEAFFGQGTRLTVV.

This clonotype has more than one count but fewer than ten. The gene calls are TRBV3-1 and TRBJ2-3, with D unresolved. The V gene's germline CDR1 is LGHDT and CDR2 YNNKEL (reference sequence). V was shortened by 5 bases and J by 5 bases, with 11 bases between the two germline ends. This CDR3 contains 13 residues. CDR3 residues: CASSSLSEDTQYF. The CDR3 DNA follows: TGTGCCAGCAGCTCTTTGAGTGAAGATACGCAGTATTTT.

The chain's CDR3 is CSAMRGGKEKLFF. In DNA form, the CDR3 reads TGCAGTGCTATGCGGGGGGGGAAGGAAAAACTGTTTTTT. The chain has TRBV20-1 and TRBJ1-4, with D possibly matching TRBD1 (5 bases). The CDR3 has 13 residues. CDR1 and CDR2 (germline): DFQATT, SNEGSKA (reference sequence). V gave up 4 bases and J gave up 8 bases, with 14 bases separating them.

This clonotype was counted between two and nine times. The CDR3 DNA sequence: TGTGCCAGCAGTGACTTTAGCGGGACCCGGAGGGAGCAGTACTTC. This codes for CASSDFSGTRREQYF. The J gene is TRBJ2-7, the V gene TRBV12-3 or TRBV12-4, with 8 bases that match TRBD2. The CDR3 extends over 15 amino acids. Trimming at V came to 5 bases and at J to 7 bases, leaving 13 bases not matched to a gene.

The chain recombines TRBV30 with TRBJ2-7; 7 bases agree with TRBD2. The CDR3 extends over 13 amino acids. Trimming cost V 3 bases and J 2 bases; bases outside gene matches: 4. The germline V gene has CDR1 GTSNPN and CDR2 SVGIG (reference sequence). CDR3 amino acids: CAWSREGPYEQYF. The CDR3 coding sequence is TGTGCCTGGAGCAGGGAGGGACCCTACGAGCAGTACTTC.

The CDR3 spells CAINGASTDTQYF. CDR3 nucleotides: TGTGCCATCAATGGAGCTAGCACAGATACGCAGTATTTT. The chain is built from TRBV10-3 and TRBJ2-3; D call uncertain. The germline V gene encodes CDR1 ENHRY and CDR2 SYGVKD. V was shortened by 7 bases and J by 0 bases, with 8 bases between the two germline ends. The CDR3 totals 13 residues.

This clonotype occurred a few times. The J gene is TRBJ1-1, the V gene TRBV5-6, with D maybe TRBD1 (5 bases). This CDR3 contains 13 residues. Germline V gene lookup returns CDR1 SGHDT and CDR2 YYEEEE. V lost 0 bases, J lost 7 bases, and 10 bases lay in between. CDR3: CASSLDRLNEAFF. The CDR3 region has the DNA TGTGCCAGCAGCTTGGACAGGTTGAATGAAGCTTTCTTT.

This clonotype was seen more than once but under ten times. V is TRBV12-3 or TRBV12-4 and J is TRBJ1-3; D remains unclear. CDR3 length: 12 amino acids. Deletions cut 6 bases from V and 2 bases from J, with 5 bases between. This CDR3 reads CASRDAGNTIYF. Here the CDR3 DNA reads TGTGCCAGCAGGGATGCTGGAAACACCATATATTTT.

The chain employs TRBV7-2 and TRBJ2-7, with 10 positions matching TRBD1. The CDR3 consists of 16 residues. Germline CDR1 SGHTA, CDR2 FQGNSA. V was pared by 2 bases and J by 4 bases, with 8 bases of the junction left unmatched. The CDR3 protein is CASSLRGQGLLYEQYF. CDR3 in DNA: TGTGCCAGCAGCTTAAGGGGACAGGGGCTCCTTTACGAGCAGTACTTC.

The table lists this clonotype with a few counts. Written as DNA, the CDR3 is TGTGCCATCAGTGACGGACTAGCGGGGGGTTGGGTCTACGAGCAGTACTTC. It is translated as CAISDGLAGGWVYEQYF. The chain links TRBV10-3 to TRBJ2-7, with 14 bases lining up with TRBD2. Germline CDR1 and CDR2: ENHRY and SYGVKD. J gave up 3 bases and V 3 bases, and 7 bases lay outside the gene matches. This CDR3 has 17 residues.

This clonotype was observed a single time. This chain connects TRBV9 to TRBJ2-7; 12 bases match TRBD2. This CDR3 region has 15 residues. V trimming: 5 bases; J trimming: 6 bases; junction bases outside the gene matches: 9. Looked up from germline, CDR1 is SGDLS and CDR2 is YYNGEE. The CDR3 here is CASSSTSGGVSEQYF. The CDR3 DNA follows: TGTGCCAGCAGTTCGACTAGCGGGGGAGTTAGCGAGCAGTACTTC.

The CDR3 DNA follows: TGTGCCAGCAGCTCCGAAGGAAACACCATATATTTT. Residues: CASSSEGNTIYF. The rearrangement links TRBV12-3 or TRBV12-4 to TRBJ1-3; no reliable D call. The germline V and J ends were trimmed by 6 bases and 4 bases, with 7 bases remaining between them. The CDR3 sequence is 12 residues long.

The CDR3 is CATSASGDTDTQYF. The CDR3 DNA is TGTGCCACCAGTGCATCCGGGGACACAGATACGCAGTATTTT. The rearrangement uses TRBV24-1 and TRBJ2-3; the D gene is possibly TRBD2 (5 bases). The CDR3 has 14 residues. CDR1 is KGHDR and CDR2 is SFDVKD in the germline V gene. Trimming left V 5 bases short and J 2 bases short, with 10 bases between.

This clonotype occurred many times. The chain joins TRBV7-9 to TRBJ2-2, with no clear D. Germline assignment: CDR1 SEHNR and CDR2 FQNEAQ (reference sequence). The ends were cut back, 5 bases at V and 2 bases at J, with 9 bases in the middle. The CDR3 runs to 14 residues. The CDR3 DNA reads TGTGCCAGCAGCATCAAGGATAACACCGGGGAGCTGTTTTTT. The encoded protein is CASSIKDNTGELFF.

This clonotype was counted between two and nine times. V is TRBV7-9 and J is TRBJ2-7, with unresolved D. V lost 5 bases to trimming and J lost 2 bases, with 7 bases between them. The germline V gene encodes CDR1 SEHNR and CDR2 FQNEAQ (reference sequence). There are 12 residues in the CDR3. CDR3 DNA sequence: TGTGCCAGCAGCATCAGACCCTACGAGCAGTACTTC. It yields the protein CASSIRPYEQYF.

V is TRBV15 and J is TRBJ2-7; D possibly matches TRBD1 or TRBD2 (5 bases each). The CDR3 consists of 15 residues. Germline CDR1 and CDR2: LNHNV and YYDKDF (reference sequence). V was clipped by 5 bases and J by 0 bases, with 14 bases between them. In nucleotides, the CDR3 is TGTGCCACCAGCCAGGGAGACCCGAGCTCCTACGAGCAGTACTTC. This sequence encodes CATSQGDPSSYEQYF.

The J gene is TRBJ2-7, the V gene TRBV28; 14 positions match TRBD2. Losses at the gene ends were 5 bases for V and 6 bases for J; bases not matched to a gene: 9. Germline V gives CDR1 MDHEN, CDR2 SYDVKM. This CDR3 is built from 16 residues. The CDR3 DNA reads TGTGCCAGCAGTCCCCCGAGACTAGCGGGAGGGCTCGAGCAGTACTTC. This codes for CASSPPRLAGGLEQYF. Full variable domain (outside the CDR3, taken from reference TRBV28 and TRBJ2-7): DVKVTQSSRYLVKRTGEKVFLECVQDMDHENMFWYRQDPGLGLRLIYFSYDVKMKEKGDIPEGYSVSREKKERFSLILESASTNQTSMYLCASSPPRLAGGLEQYFGPGTRLTVT.

This clonotype was counted between two and nine times. The V gene is TRBV29-1, the J gene TRBJ2-6; D gene ambiguous. With 3 bases removed from V and 2 bases from J, the gap between germline ends came to 5 bases. The CDR3 totals 13 residues. Germline CDR1 SQVTM, CDR2 ANQGSEA. CDR3 in amino acids: CSVESTGANVLTF. The DNA for the CDR3 is TGCAGCGTTGAGTCAACTGGGGCCAACGTCCTGACTTTC.

This clonotype occurred many times. The chain links TRBV20-1 to TRBJ2-7; the D call may be TRBD1 or TRBD2 (5 bases each). Trimming stripped 6 bases from V and 2 bases from J, with 11 bases between. The CDR3 runs to 12 residues. Looked up from germline, CDR1 is DFQATT and CDR2 is SNEGSKA (reference sequence). CDR3 nucleotide sequence: TGCAGTGCACGGGACCAGCCCTACGAGCAGTACTTC. This sequence encodes CSARDQPYEQYF.